A selection of T cell receptor beta chains follows, all from one sample in a study of OX40 agonist ivuxolimab in advanced cancers. Generated by immunoSEQ multiplex PCR, the TCRdb table keeps only in-frame clones and is missing some. This table has some 42,000 clones, 80% to 90% appearing once. The sequencing used CD4+ or CD8+ T cells sorted from blood, collected in a trial of the OX40 agonist ivuxolimab. The receptors shown here come from an adult with an advanced solid tumor such as melanoma, head and neck, liver or kidney cancer. Both conserved end residues are part of each CDR3. A D gene is named only where the DNA matches it firmly. Size values are once, few and many counts, or a class for expanded clones, and some rows have none.

J gene | D gene | clone size | V gene | CDR3 DNA | CDR3 protein
TRBJ2-7 | NA | NA | TRBV5-5 | TGTGCCAGCAGCTTGGCCCCAGCGGCAAGCTCCTACGAGCAGTACTTC | CASSLAPAASSYEQYF
TRBJ2-2 | NA | NA | TRBV2 | TGTGCCAGCAGTGAAGCGGGAGGGGGCCCCGGGGAGCTGTTTTTT | CASSEAGGGPGELFF
TRBJ1-1 | NA | NA | TRBV18 | TGTGCCAGCCTTGCAGGCAACACTGAAGCTTTCTTT | CASLAGNTEAFF
TRBJ2-7 | NA | NA | TRBV30 | TGTGCCTGGAGGGCGGGCTTAAGCTCCTACGAGCAGTACTTC | CAWRAGLSSYEQYF
TRBJ1-2 | NA | NA | TRBV2 | TGTGCCAGCAGTGAAAGAATGTATGGCTACACCTTC | CASSERMYGYTF
TRBJ1-4 | NA | NA | TRBV6-1 | TGTGCCAGCACCAGGACACCAACTAATGAAAAACTGTTTTTT | CASTRTPTNEKLFF
TRBJ2-1 | TRBD2 | NA | TRBV5-1 | TGCGCCAGCAGCTTGGCTAGCGGGAGCGATGAGCAGTTCTTC | CASSLASGSDEQFF
TRBJ2-5 | TRBD2 | NA | TRBV5-1 | TGCGCCAGCAGCTTGGCCGTAACTAGCGGGAGCGAGACCCAGTACTTC | CASSLAVTSGSETQYF
TRBJ1-3 | NA | NA | TRBV28 | TGTGCCAGCACCCAGGGAGGGCCTGGAAACACCATATATTTT | CASTQGGPGNTIYF
TRBJ2-5 | NA | NA | TRBV2 | TGTGCCAGCAGCGCACGTGTCGCTAGCGAAGAGACCCAGTACTTC | CASSARVASEETQYF
TRBJ2-7 | NA | NA | TRBV5-1 | TGCGCCAGCAGCTTGGGTAGAGAGGACCGCGAGCAGTACTTC | CASSLGREDREQYF
TRBJ1-1 | TRBD1 | NA | TRBV7-9 | TGTGCCAGCAGCCCCAGGGGGGGGCGGGTCACTGAAGCTTTCTTT | CASSPRGGRVTEAFF
TRBJ2-3 | TRBD2 | NA | TRBV4-2 | TGTGCCAGCAGCCAAGCCTTAGGGACTAGCGGGAAAGATACGCAGTATTTT | CASSQALGTSGKDTQYF
TRBJ2-5 | NA | NA | TRBV7-2 | TGTGCCAGCAGCTTAGCGGGGAGGGAGACCCAGTACTTC | CASSLAGRETQYF
TRBJ1-1 | NA | NA | TRBV30 | TGTGCCTGGAGTGTAGCACCCAACATGAACACTGAAGCTTTCTTT | CAWSVAPNMNTEAFF
TRBJ2-1 | TRBD2 | NA | TRBV7-3 | TGTGCCAGCAGCTTAGGGCTAGCGGAGAATGAGCAGTTCTTC | CASSLGLAENEQFF
TRBJ2-2 | NA | NA | TRBV5-6 | TGTGCCAGCAGCGGCATGGACCCCAACACCGGGGAGCTGTTTTTT | CASSGMDPNTGELFF
TRBJ2-5 | NA | NA | TRBV11-2 | TGTGCCAGCAGATCCGGGACGGGAGAAGAGACCCAGTACTTC | CASRSGTGEETQYF
TRBJ1-3 | NA | NA | TRBV18 | TGTGCCAGCTCACCGTCCTTGGGATCTGGAAACACCATATATTTT | CASSPSLGSGNTIYF
TRBJ1-2 | TRBD1 | once | TRBV6-5 | TGTGCCAGCAGTCGGGACAGGGATGTCTATGGCTACACCTTC | CASSRDRDVYGYTF
TRBJ2-1 | TRBD2 | NA | TRBV6-1 | TGTGCCAGCAGCGTGCGGGAGGGCTACAATGAGCAGTTCTTC | CASSVREGYNEQFF
TRBJ2-7 | NA | NA | TRBV4-1 | TGCGCCAGCAGCCATTCAGGGCCCATCTACGAGCAGTACTTC | CASSHSGPIYEQYF
TRBJ2-2 | NA | NA | TRBV19 | TGTGCCAGTAGTATAGCGAACCTGAACACCGGGGAGCTGTTTTTT | CASSIANLNTGELFF
TRBJ2-2 | TRBD1 | few | TRBV4-1 | TGCGCCAGCAGCCAAACGAGGATTATCAGGGGGCACGGGGAGCTGTTTTTT | CASSQTRIIRGHGELFF
TRBJ1-1 | TRBD1 | NA | TRBV2 | TGTGCCAGCAGTGGACAGGGGTTAACTGAAGCTTTCTTT | CASSGQGLTEAFF
TRBJ2-3 | TRBD2 | NA | TRBV7-3 | TGTGCCAGCAGCTTAATAGCGGGAACAGATACGCAGTATTTT | CASSLIAGTDTQYF
TRBJ2-5 | NA | NA | TRBV5-1 | TGCGCCAGCAGCTTTAACAGTCAAGAGACCCAGTACTTC | CASSFNSQETQYF
TRBJ2-3 | TRBD2 | NA | TRBV18 | TGTGCCAGCTCGCGGGACTACGGGGATACGCAGTATTTT | CASSRDYGDTQYF
TRBJ1-3 | TRBD1 | NA | TRBV10-2 | TGCGCCAGCTCCAGGGGGCTGGACGGAAACACCATATATTTT | CASSRGLDGNTIYF
TRBJ2-1 | NA | once | TRBV2 | TGTGCCAGCAGTGACGAAGTGGCCCACTACAATGAGCAGTTCTTC | CASSDEVAHYNEQFF
TRBJ2-7 | TRBD2 | NA | TRBV6-1 | TGTGCCAGCAGTGAAGGACTAGCGGGATTCTACGAGCAGTACTTC | CASSEGLAGFYEQYF
TRBJ1-2 | NA | few | TRBV9 | TGTGCCAGCAGCCGAGGGCGGGGGAACTATGGCTACACCTTC | CASSRGRGNYGYTF
TRBJ1-2 | NA | NA | TRBV4-2 | TGTGCCAGCAGCCAAGCGGGGGCGGAAAATGGCTACACCTTC | CASSQAGAENGYTF
TRBJ1-2 | TRBD1 | few | TRBV6-1 | TGTGCCAGCAGTGAAGAGGCAGGGGGGTTGTATGGCTACACCTTC | CASSEEAGGLYGYTF
TRBJ1-1 | NA | NA | TRBV7-9 | TGTGCCAGCAGCTTTGACGGGAACACTGAAGCTTTCTTT | CASSFDGNTEAFF
TRBJ2-1 | TRBD1 | NA | TRBV19 | TGTGCCAGTAGTGGGCTCCACAGGGGTGAGCAGTTCTTC | CASSGLHRGEQFF
TRBJ2-2 | TRBD1 | few | TRBV7-9 | TGTGCCAGCAGCGCAGCGGACAGGGCCCACACCGGGGAGCTGTTTTTT | CASSAADRAHTGELFF
TRBJ1-1 | TRBD1 | NA | TRBV9 | TGTGCCAGCGGGGGACAGTTGAACACTGAAGCTTTCTTT | CASGGQLNTEAFF
TRBJ2-2 | NA | NA | TRBV18 | TGTGCCAGCTCACCAAGGCAACTTAGGGCCGGGGAGCTGTTTTTT | CASSPRQLRAGELFF
TRBJ2-5 | TRBD2 | NA | TRBV30 | TGTGCCTGGAGCGGACTAGCAAATTTTGAGACCCAGTACTTC | CAWSGLANFETQYF
TRBJ2-7 | NA | NA | TRBV20-1 | TGCAGTGCTAGTGGGGTTTACGAGCAGTACTTC | CSASGVYEQYF
TRBJ1-4 | TRBD1 | NA | TRBV2 | TGTGCCAGCACCCCCGAGCCACAGGGGCGATCCGAAAAACTGTTTTTT | CASTPEPQGRSEKLFF